These 19 T cell receptor beta chains originate from one sample sequenced in a study of blood T cell repertoires in COVID-19. This table comes from immunoSEQ multiplex PCR, and its TCRdb copy is limited to in-frame clones, with some not included. This sample carries 350,000 to 400,000 clones, roughly 90% of them seen once, and the ten largest clones take roughly 3%. The sample was PBMCs or T cells enriched from blood (not recorded which). The receptors derive from a woman in her 30s who had recovered from COVID-19.

The chain employs TRBV7-2 and TRBJ2-7, with D maybe TRBD1 (5 bases). From germline, CDR1 is SGHTA and CDR2 FQGNSA. V dropped 8 bases and J dropped 2 bases, with 13 bases sitting between them. The length of the CDR3 is 13 residues. CDR3: CASQTETAYEQYF. The DNA of the CDR3 is TGTGCCAGCCAGACAGAAACGGCCTACGAGCAGTACTTC.

This clone was seen once. The chain has TRBV27 and TRBJ1-6; D is ambiguous. The CDR3 totals 12 residues. The V end lost 6 bases, the J end lost 7 bases, and 7 bases lay between the germline ends. The germline CDR1 and CDR2 sequences are MNHEY and SMNVEV (reference sequence). The CDR3 DNA reads TGTGCCAGCAGCGACGGGAATTCACCCCTCCACTTT. It translates to CASSDGNSPLHF.

The chain links TRBV6-5 to TRBJ2-7; tentative D call: TRBD2 (6 bases). The CDR3 spans 15 residues. V lost 2 bases, J lost 0 bases, and 11 bases lay in between. CDR1 is MNHEY, CDR2 SVGAGI, per germline. For the CDR3, the DNA is TGTGCCAGCAGTTACCAAGCGGGCCCCTCCTACGAGCAGTACTTC. It yields the protein CASSYQAGPSYEQYF.

The V and J genes are TRBV29-1 and TRBJ1-2, with D unresolved. This CDR3 spans 14 amino acids. Germline CDR1 SQVTM, CDR2 ANQGSEA. V was clipped by 5 bases and J by 4 bases, with 17 bases between them. The CDR3 bases are TGCAGCGTTACCTCCGATGCGCGGGGCTATGGCTACACCTTC. Protein product: CSVTSDARGYGYTF.

The rearrangement uses TRBV27 and TRBJ2-7, with D perhaps matching TRBD2 (7 bases). The length of the CDR3 is 17 residues. Germline loops: CDR1 MNHEY, CDR2 SMNVEV (reference sequence). V lost 2 bases and J 5 bases, leaving 22 bases between the germline ends. The CDR3, as DNA: TGTGCCAGCAGTTTAACCCCCTACTCAGGGGAGGGCCACGAGCAGTACTTC. This gives the protein CASSLTPYSGEGHEQYF.

The rearrangement uses TRBV4-1 and TRBJ2-5; D possibly corresponds to TRBD2 (7 bases). CDR3 size: 16 residues. V lost 2 bases and J 5 bases, leaving 18 bases between the germline ends. From germline, CDR1 is MGHRA and CDR2 YSYEKL. The chain's CDR3 is CASSQSGPGGGETQYF. The DNA of the CDR3 is TGCGCCAGCAGCCAATCCGGTCCGGGGGGCGGCGAGACCCAGTACTTC.

This chain joins TRBV28 and TRBJ1-3, with 8 bases lining up with TRBD1. CDR1 MDHEN and CDR2 SYDVKM come from the germline V gene. The length of the CDR3 is 14 residues. V shed 6 bases, J shed 2 bases, and the junction held 3 bases outside the gene matches. The CDR3 DNA reads as TGTGCCAGCAGCCAGACAGGGGCTGGAAACACCATATATTTT. It yields the protein CASSQTGAGNTIYF.

The gene calls are TRBV5-1 and TRBJ2-2; D perhaps matches TRBD1 (7 bases). Trimming pared 3 bases from V and 4 bases from J, leaving 16 bases between. The V gene's germline CDR1 is SGHRS and CDR2 YFSETQ. The CDR3 has 16 residues. CDR3 in amino acids: CASSSMDRRGTGELFF. CDR3 bases: TGCGCCAGCAGCTCGATGGACAGGAGGGGCACCGGGGAGCTGTTTTTT.

The chain employs TRBV7-9 and TRBJ2-1; D unresolved. Looked up from germline, CDR1 is SEHNR and CDR2 is FQNEAQ (reference sequence). The CDR3 length is 12 residues. V was trimmed by 5 bases and J by 6 bases, leaving 8 bases between them. CDR3 in amino acids: CASSLPGNEQFF. In DNA, the CDR3 is TGTGCCAGCAGCCTTCCGGGCAATGAGCAGTTCTTC.

The chain carries TRBV5-1 and TRBJ2-3; TRBD2 agrees at 9 bases. V dropped 4 bases and J dropped 4; count of bases not matched to a gene: 13. Per germline, CDR1 SGHRS and CDR2 YFSETQ. The CDR3 runs to 17 residues. The CDR3: CASSPSLGGGAADTQYF. In DNA, the CDR3 is TGCGCCAGCAGCCCGTCGCTTGGCGGGGGGGCCGCAGATACGCAGTATTTT.

This chain uses TRBV5-1 with TRBJ2-7; a possible D gene is TRBD2 (6 bases). The CDR3 is made up of 14 amino acids. Germline loops: CDR1 SGHRS, CDR2 YFSETQ. V was trimmed by 0 bases and J by 3 bases, leaving 10 bases between them. In DNA form, the CDR3 reads TGCGCCAGCAGCTTGGCGGGGGACCGCTACGAGCAGTACTTC. Translation: CASSLAGDRYEQYF. Looking up the rest from reference TRBV5-1 and TRBJ2-7 gives the full variable domain: KAGVTQTPRYLIKTRGQQVTLSCSPISGHRSVSWYQQTPGQGLQFLFEYFSETQRNKGNFPGRFSGRQFSNSRSEMNVSTLELGDSALYLCASSLAGDRYEQYFGPGTRLTVT.

CDR3 sequence: CASSGGTSGSADTQYF. CDR3 bases: TGCGCCAGCAGCGGCGGGACTAGCGGGAGTGCAGATACGCAGTATTTT. The chain employs TRBV5-1 and TRBJ2-3; 14 nucleotides match TRBD2. CDR3 length equals 16 residues. Germline V lookup: CDR1 SGHRS, CDR2 YFSETQ. V lost 4 bases and J lost 4; bases outside the gene matches: 5.

The CDR3: CASSLSGVTYEQYF. CDR3 in DNA: TGCGCCAGCAGCCTCTCGGGGGTCACCTACGAGCAGTACTTC. The rearrangement links TRBV5-1 to TRBJ2-7; a possible D gene is TRBD2 (6 bases). This CDR3 has 14 residues. In germline, CDR1 is SGHRS, CDR2 YFSETQ. The V end lost 4 bases, the J end lost 2 bases, and 13 bases lay between the germline ends. Complete variable domain (other parts from reference TRBV5-1 and TRBJ2-7): KAGVTQTPRYLIKTRGQQVTLSCSPISGHRSVSWYQQTPGQGLQFLFEYFSETQRNKGNFPGRFSGRQFSNSRSEMNVSTLELGDSALYLCASSLSGVTYEQYFGPGTRLTVT.

A single count supports this clone. CDR3 amino acids: CASSSTGPWVPTDTQYF. The CDR3 DNA sequence: TGTGCCAGCAGCTCCACAGGGCCATGGGTGCCCACAGATACGCAGTATTTT. The chain carries TRBV7-6 and TRBJ2-3; possible D gene TRBD1, 6 bases. The CDR3 sequence is 17 residues long. V was trimmed by 4 bases and J by 2 bases, leaving 19 bases between them. CDR1 is SGHVS and CDR2 is FNYEAQ in the germline V gene.

The chain has TRBV10-3 and TRBJ2-1; D may be TRBD2 (5 bases). Germline CDR1 and CDR2: ENHRY and SYGVKD. The germline V and J ends were trimmed by 4 bases and 4 bases, with 17 bases remaining between them. There are 16 residues in the CDR3. CDR3 residues: CAISGEQGSLYNEQFF. The CDR3 nucleotides are TGTGCCATCAGTGGAGAACAAGGGAGCCTATACAATGAGCAGTTCTTC.

V gene TRBV7-2 combines with J gene TRBJ2-5; TRBD2 is a possible D gene (6 bases). V dropped 2 bases and J dropped 2 bases, with 9 bases sitting between them. Per the germline V gene, CDR1 is SGHTA and CDR2 is FQGNSA. This CDR3 has 14 residues. The CDR3 is CASSLWRDQETQYF. The CDR3 coding sequence is TGTGCCAGCAGCTTATGGCGGGATCAAGAGACCCAGTACTTC.

The rearrangement joins TRBV9 to TRBJ2-7, with 7 positions matching TRBD2. The V segment lost 4 bases and the J segment 0 bases; nucleotides outside the gene matches: 10. Germline CDR1 is SGDLS and CDR2 is YYNGEE. The CDR3 spans 16 residues. In DNA form, the CDR3 reads TGTGCCAGCAGCCCCGGGGGAGGGTACGACTCCTACGAGCAGTACTTC. Its protein product is CASSPGGGYDSYEQYF.

This chain uses TRBV5-1 with TRBJ2-7; the D gene is possibly TRBD1 (5 bases). The CDR3 runs to 13 residues. Trimming pared 0 bases from V and 5 bases from J, leaving 9 bases between. Germline lookup yields CDR1 SGHRS and CDR2 YFSETQ. The CDR3 DNA is TGCGCCAGCAGCTTGGGATTAGGGGACGAGCAGTACTTC. This gives the protein CASSLGLGDEQYF.

The chain links TRBV21-1 to TRBJ2-1; the table gives TRBD2 as D, unverified against the DNA. TRBV21-1 is labeled a pseudogene. The CDR3 contains 12 residues. The CDR3 sequence is CASSPHRGEQFF. As DNA, the CDR3 is TGTGCCAGCAGCCCCCACCGAGGGGAGCAGTTCTTC.